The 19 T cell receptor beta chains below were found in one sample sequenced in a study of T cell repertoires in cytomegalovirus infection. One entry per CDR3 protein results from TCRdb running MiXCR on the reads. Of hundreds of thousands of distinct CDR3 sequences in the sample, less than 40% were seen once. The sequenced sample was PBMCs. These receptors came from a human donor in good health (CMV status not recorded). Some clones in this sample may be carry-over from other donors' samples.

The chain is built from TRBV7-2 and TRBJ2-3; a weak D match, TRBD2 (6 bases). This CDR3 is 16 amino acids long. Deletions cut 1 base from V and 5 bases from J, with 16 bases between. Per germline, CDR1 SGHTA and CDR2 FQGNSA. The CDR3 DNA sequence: TGTGCCAGCAGCTTAGACTCTAGCTGGCGGGGAGATACGCAGTATTTT. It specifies CASSLDSSWRGDTQYF.

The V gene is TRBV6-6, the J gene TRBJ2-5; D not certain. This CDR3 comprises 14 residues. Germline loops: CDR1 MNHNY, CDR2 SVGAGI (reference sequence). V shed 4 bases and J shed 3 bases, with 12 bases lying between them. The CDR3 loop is CASSSSQAKETQYF. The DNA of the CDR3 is TGTGCCAGCAGTTCTAGTCAGGCCAAAGAGACCCAGTACTTC.

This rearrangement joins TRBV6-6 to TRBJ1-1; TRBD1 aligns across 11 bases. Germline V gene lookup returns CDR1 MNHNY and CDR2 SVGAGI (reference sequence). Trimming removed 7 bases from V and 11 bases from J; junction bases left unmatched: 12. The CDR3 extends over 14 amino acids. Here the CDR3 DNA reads TGTGCCAGCACCAGGACAGGGGGCTTATTGGGGGCTTTCTTT. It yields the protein CASTRTGGLLGAFF.

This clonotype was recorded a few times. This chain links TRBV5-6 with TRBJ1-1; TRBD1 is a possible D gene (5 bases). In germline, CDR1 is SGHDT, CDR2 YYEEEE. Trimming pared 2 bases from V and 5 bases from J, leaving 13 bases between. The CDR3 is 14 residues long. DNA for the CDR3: TGTGCCAGCAGCTTCGGCAGGGTTGCGACTGAAGCTTTCTTT. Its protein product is CASSFGRVATEAFF.

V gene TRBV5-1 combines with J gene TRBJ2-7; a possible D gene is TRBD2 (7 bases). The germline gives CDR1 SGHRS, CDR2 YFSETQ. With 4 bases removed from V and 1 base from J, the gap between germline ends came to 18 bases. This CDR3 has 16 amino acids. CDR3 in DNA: TGCGCCAGCAGCCTCCTAGGCGGGGGCGAATCCTACGAGCAGTACTTC. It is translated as CASSLLGGGESYEQYF.

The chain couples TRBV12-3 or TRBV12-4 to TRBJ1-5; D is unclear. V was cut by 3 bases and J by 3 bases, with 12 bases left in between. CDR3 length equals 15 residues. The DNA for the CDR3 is TGTGCCAGCAGTTTTCAGTCAGGACCCAATCAGCCCCAGCATTTT. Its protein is CASSFQSGPNQPQHF.

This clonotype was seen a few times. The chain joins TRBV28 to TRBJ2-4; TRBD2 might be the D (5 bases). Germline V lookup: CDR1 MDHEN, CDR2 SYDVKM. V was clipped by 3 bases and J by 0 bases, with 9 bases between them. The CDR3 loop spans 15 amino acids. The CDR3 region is CASSFSEIAKNIQYF. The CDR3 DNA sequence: TGTGCCAGCAGTTTTAGCGAAATAGCCAAAAACATTCAGTACTTC.

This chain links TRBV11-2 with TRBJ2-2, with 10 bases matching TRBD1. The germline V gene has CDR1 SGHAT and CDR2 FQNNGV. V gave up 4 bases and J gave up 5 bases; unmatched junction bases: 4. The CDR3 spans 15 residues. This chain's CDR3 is CASSYDRGHTGELFF. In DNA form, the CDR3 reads TGTGCCAGCAGCTACGACAGGGGGCATACCGGGGAGCTGTTTTTT.

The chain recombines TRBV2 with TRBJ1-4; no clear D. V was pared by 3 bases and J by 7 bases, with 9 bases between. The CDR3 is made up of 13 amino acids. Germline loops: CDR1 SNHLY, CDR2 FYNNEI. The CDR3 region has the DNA TGTGCCAGCAGTGATATTATGGGTGAAAAACTGTTTTTT. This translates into CASSDIMGEKLFF.

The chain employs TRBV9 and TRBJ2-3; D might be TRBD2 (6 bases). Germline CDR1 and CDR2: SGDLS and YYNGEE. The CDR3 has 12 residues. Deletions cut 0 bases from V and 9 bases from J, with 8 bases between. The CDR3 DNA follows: TGTGCCAGCAGCGTAGACGGGGGAACGCAGTATTTT. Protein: CASSVDGGTQYF.

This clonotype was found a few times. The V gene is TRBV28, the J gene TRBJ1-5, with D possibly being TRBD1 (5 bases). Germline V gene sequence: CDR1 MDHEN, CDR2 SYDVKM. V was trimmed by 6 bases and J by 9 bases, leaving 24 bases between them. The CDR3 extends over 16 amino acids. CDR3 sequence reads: CASSTYAPGRGRPQHF. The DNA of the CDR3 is TGTGCCAGCAGCACCTATGCACCGGGACGGGGGAGGCCCCAGCATTTT.

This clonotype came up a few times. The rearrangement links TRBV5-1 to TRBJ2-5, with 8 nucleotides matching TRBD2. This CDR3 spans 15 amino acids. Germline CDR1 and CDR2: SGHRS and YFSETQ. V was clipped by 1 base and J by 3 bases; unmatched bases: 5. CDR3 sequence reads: CASSLSGGRKETQYF. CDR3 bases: TGCGCCAGCAGCTTGTCGGGCGGGAGGAAAGAGACCCAGTACTTC. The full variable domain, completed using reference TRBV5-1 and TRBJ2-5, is KAGVTQTPRYLIKTRGQQVTLSCSPISGHRSVSWYQQTPGQGLQFLFEYFSETQRNKGNFPGRFSGRQFSNSRSEMNVSTLELGDSALYLCASSLSGGRKETQYFGPGTRLLVL.

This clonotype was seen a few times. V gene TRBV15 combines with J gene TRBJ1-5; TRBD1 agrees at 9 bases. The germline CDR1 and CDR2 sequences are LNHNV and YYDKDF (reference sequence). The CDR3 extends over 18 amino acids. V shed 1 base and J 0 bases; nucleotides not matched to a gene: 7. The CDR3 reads CATSRVRDRVNSNQPQHF. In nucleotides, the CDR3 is TGTGCCACCAGCAGAGTCCGGGACAGGGTCAATAGCAATCAGCCCCAGCATTTT.

CDR3 protein: CASSYFGPQETQYF. The CDR3 bases are TGTGCCAGCAGTTACTTTGGACCGCAGGAGACCCAGTACTTC. The chain recombines TRBV28 with TRBJ2-5; D gene ambiguous. This CDR3 has 14 amino acids. CDR1 and CDR2 from the germline V gene are MDHEN and SYDVKM. V was pared by 4 bases and J by 5 bases, with 14 bases between.

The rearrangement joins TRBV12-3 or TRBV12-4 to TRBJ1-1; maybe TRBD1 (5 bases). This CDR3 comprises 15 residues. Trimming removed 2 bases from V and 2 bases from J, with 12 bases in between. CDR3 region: CASSLRAGPNTEAFF. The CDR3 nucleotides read TGTGCCAGCAGTTTAAGGGCAGGGCCTAACACTGAAGCTTTCTTT.

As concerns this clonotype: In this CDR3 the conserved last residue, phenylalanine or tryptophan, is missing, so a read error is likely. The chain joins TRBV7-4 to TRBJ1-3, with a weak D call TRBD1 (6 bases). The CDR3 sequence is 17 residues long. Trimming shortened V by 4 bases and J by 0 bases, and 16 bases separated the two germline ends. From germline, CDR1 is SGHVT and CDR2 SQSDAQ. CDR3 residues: CASSWKQGRTSGNTIYL. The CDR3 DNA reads TGTGCCAGCAGCTGGAAACAGGGACGAACCTCTGGAAACACCATATATTTA.

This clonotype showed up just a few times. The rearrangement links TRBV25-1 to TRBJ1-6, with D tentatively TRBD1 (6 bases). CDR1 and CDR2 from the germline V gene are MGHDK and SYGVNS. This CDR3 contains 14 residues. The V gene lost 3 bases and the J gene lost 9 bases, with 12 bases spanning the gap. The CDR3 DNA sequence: TGTGCCAGCAGTGACAGGGGTGCTGCTTCACCCCTCCACTTT. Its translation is CASSDRGAASPLHF.

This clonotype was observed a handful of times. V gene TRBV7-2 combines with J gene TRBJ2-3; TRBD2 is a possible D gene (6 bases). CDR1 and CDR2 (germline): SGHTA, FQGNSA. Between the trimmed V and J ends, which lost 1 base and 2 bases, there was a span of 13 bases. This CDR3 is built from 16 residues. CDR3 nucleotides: TGTGCCAGCAGCTTAGTAGCGGATCCCTTCACAGATACGCAGTATTTT. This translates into CASSLVADPFTDTQYF.

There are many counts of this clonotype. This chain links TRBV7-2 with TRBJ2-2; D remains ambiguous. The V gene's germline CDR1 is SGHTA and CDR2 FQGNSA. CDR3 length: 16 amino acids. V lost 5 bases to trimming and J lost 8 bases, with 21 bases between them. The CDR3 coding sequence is TGTGCCAGCAGCGTTAGCCCCGACCCCACAACAGGGGAGCTGTTTTTT. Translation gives CASSVSPDPTTGELFF.